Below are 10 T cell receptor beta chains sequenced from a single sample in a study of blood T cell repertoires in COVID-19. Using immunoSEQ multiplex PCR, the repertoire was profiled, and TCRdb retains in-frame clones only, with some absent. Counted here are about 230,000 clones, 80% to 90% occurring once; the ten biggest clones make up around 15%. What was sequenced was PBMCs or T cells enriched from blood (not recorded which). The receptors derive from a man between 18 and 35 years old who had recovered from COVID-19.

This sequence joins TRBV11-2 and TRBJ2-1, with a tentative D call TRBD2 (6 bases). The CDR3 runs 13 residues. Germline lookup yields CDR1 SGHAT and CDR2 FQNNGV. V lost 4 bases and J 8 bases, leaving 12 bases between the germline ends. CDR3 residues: CASSSGGVDEQFF. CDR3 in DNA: TGTGCCAGCAGCTCAGGCGGGGTGGATGAGCAGTTCTTC.

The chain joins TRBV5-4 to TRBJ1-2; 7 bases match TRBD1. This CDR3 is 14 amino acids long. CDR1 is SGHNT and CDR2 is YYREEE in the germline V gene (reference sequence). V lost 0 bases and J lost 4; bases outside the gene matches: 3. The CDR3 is CASSLDRGGYGYTF. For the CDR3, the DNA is TGTGCCAGCAGCTTGGACAGGGGCGGCTATGGCTACACCTTC. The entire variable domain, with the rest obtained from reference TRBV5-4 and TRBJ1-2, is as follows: ETGVTQSPTHLIKTRGQQVTLRCSSQSGHNTVSWYQQALGQGPQFIFQYYREEENGRGNFPPRFSGLQFPNYSSELNVNALELDDSALYLCASSLDRGGYGYTFGSGTRLTVV.

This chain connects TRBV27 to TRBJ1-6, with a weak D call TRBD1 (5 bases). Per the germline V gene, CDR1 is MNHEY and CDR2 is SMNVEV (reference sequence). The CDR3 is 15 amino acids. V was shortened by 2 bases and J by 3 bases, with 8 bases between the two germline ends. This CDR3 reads CASSLSQGYNSPLHF. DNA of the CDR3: TGTGCCAGCAGTTTAAGTCAGGGCTATAATTCACCCCTCCACTTT.

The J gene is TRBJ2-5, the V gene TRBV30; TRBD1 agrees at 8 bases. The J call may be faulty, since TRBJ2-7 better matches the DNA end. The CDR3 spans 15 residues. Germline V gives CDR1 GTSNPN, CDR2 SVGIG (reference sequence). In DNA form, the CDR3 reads TGTGCCTGGAGTAAGAAGGGACAGGCCCGGGACGAGCAGTACTTC. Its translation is CAWSKKGQARDEQYF.

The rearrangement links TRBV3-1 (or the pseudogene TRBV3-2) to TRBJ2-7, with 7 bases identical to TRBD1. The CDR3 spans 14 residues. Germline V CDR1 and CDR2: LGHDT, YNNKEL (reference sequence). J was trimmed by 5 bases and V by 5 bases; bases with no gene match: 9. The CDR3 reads CASSTGTGDHEQYF. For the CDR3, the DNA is TGTGCCAGCAGCACCGGCACAGGGGACCACGAGCAGTACTTC.

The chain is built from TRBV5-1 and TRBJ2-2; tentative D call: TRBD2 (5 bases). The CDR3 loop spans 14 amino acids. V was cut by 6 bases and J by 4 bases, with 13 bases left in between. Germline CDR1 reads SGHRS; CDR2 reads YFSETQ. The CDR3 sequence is CASKPRGSTGELFF. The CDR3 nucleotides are TGCGCCAGCAAACCCCGGGGTTCCACCGGGGAGCTGTTTTTT. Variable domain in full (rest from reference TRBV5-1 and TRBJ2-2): KAGVTQTPRYLIKTRGQQVTLSCSPISGHRSVSWYQQTPGQGLQFLFEYFSETQRNKGNFPGRFSGRQFSNSRSEMNVSTLELGDSALYLCASKPRGSTGELFFGEGSRLTVL.

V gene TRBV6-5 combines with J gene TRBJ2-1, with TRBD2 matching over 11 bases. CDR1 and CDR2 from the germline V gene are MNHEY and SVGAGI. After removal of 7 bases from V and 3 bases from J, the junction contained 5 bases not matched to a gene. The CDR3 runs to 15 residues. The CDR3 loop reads CASTGLAGLYNEQFF. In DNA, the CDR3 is TGTGCCAGCACAGGACTAGCGGGCCTCTACAATGAGCAGTTCTTC.

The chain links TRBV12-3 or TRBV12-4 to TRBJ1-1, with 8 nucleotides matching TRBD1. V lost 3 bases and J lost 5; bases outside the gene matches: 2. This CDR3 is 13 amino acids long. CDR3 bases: TGTGCCAGCAGTTTCTACAGGGGGACTGAAGCTTTCTTT. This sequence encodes CASSFYRGTEAFF.

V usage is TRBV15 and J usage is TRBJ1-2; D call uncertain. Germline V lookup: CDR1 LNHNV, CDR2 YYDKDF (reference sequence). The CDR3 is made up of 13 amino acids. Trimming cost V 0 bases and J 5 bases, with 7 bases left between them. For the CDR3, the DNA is TGTGCCACCAGCAGAGATTCGGAGTATGGCTACACCTTC. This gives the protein CATSRDSEYGYTF. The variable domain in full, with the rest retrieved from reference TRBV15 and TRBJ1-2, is DAMVIQNPRYQVTQFGKPVTLSCSQTLNHNVMYWYQQKSSQAPKLLFHYYDKDFNNEADTPDNFQSRRPNTSFCFLDIRSPGLGDTAMYLCATSRDSEYGYTFGSGTRLTVV.

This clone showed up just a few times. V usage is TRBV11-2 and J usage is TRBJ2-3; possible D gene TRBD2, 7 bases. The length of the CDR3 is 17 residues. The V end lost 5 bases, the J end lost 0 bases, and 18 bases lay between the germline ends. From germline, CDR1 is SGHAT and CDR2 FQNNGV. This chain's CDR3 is CASSRGRGQESTDTQYF. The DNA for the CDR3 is TGTGCCAGCAGCCGAGGGCGGGGGCAGGAGAGCACAGATACGCAGTATTTT.